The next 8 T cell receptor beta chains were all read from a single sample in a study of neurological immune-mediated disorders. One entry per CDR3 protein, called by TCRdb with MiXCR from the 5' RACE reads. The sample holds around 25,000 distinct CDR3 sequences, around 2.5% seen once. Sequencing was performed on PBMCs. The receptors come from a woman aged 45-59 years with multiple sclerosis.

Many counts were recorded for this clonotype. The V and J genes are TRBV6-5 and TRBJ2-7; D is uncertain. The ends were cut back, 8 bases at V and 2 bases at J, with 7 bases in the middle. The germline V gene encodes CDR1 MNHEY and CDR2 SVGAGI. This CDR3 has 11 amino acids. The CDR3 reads CASGDAYEQYF. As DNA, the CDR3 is TGTGCCAGCGGGGATGCCTACGAGCAGTACTTC.

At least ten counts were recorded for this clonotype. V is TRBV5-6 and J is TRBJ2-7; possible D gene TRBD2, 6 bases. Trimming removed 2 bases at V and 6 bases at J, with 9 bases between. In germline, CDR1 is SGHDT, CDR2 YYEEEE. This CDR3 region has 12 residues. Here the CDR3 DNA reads TGTGCCAGCAGCTTCGTCGGGAGCGAGCAGTACTTC. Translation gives CASSFVGSEQYF.

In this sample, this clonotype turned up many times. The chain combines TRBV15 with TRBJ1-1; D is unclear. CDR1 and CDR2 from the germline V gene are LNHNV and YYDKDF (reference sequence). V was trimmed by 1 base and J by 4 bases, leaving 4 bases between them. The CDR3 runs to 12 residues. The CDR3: CATSRVGTEAFF. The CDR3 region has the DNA TGTGCCACCAGCAGAGTCGGCACTGAAGCTTTCTTT.

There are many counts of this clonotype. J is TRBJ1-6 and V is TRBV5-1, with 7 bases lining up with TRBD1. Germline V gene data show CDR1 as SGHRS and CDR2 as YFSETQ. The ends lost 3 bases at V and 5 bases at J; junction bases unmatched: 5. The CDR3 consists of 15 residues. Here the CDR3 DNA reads TGCGCCAGCAGCTCGGACAGGCAGCATAATTCACCCCTCCACTTT. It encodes CASSSDRQHNSPLHF.

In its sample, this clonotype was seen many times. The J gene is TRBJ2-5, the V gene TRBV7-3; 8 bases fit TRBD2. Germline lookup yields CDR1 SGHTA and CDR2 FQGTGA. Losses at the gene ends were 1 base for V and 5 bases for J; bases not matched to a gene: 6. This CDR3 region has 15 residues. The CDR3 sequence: CASSLNPGLGETQYF. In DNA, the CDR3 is TGTGCCAGCAGCTTAAATCCGGGACTAGGGGAGACCCAGTACTTC.

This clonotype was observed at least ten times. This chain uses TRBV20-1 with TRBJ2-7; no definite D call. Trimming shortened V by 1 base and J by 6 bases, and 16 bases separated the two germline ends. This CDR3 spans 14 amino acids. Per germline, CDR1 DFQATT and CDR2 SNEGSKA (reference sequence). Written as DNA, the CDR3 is TGCAGTGCTAGAGCCCCCTCTAGTCGTCTCGAGCAGTACTTC. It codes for CSARAPSSRLEQYF.

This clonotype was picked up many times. The CDR3 sequence is CASSRTSGRFNEQFF. The CDR3 nucleotides are TGTGCCAGCAGCCGGACTAGCGGGAGGTTTAATGAGCAGTTCTTC. The chain recombines TRBV7-2 with TRBJ2-1, with 14 bases aligning to TRBD2. The V segment lost 5 bases and the J segment 7 bases; nucleotides outside the gene matches: 4. CDR1 is SGHTA, CDR2 FQGNSA, per germline. The CDR3 sequence is 15 residues long.

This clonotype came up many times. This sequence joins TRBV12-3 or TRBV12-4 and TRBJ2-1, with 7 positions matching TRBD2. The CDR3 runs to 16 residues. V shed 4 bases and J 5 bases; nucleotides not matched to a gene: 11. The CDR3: CASSSPSRDYDNEQFF. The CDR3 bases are TGTGCCAGCAGTTCCCCCAGCCGGGACTATGACAATGAGCAGTTCTTC.